What follows is one TCR beta chain and its context. Living in 24 US areas, the participants were between about 18 and 90 years of age. Cohort placement rested on clinical history that participants reported themselves. This record comes from a study of blood T cell repertoires in COVID-19. Across the study: The cDNA or gDNA used as material had been derived from T cells, B-cell-depleted T cells, or PBMCs.

Method: immunoSEQ multiplex PCR; TCRdb's copy keeps in-frame clones and lacks some. The top ten hold about 1.6% of the sample, which has under 300,000 clones, 85% to 90% seen once. Source material: PBMCs or T cells enriched from blood (not recorded which). The receptor comes from a woman aged 45-65 years who had recovered from COVID-19.

CDR3 protein: CASGFRTSNRADTQYF. The CDR3 coding sequence is TGTGCTAGTGGTTTTCGGACTAGCAATCGAGCAGATACGCAGTATTTT. The V gene is TRBV12-5, the J gene TRBJ2-3, with 8 bases aligning to TRBD2. With 3 bases clipped from V and 4 bases from J, the junction kept 9 bases outside the gene matches. CDR1 is LGHNT and CDR2 is FRNRAP in the germline V gene. The CDR3 has 16 amino acids.